The 14 T cell receptor beta chains listed next were all sequenced from one sample in a study of blood T cell repertoires in COVID-19. Clones were sequenced by immunoSEQ multiplex PCR, and TCRdb holds only the in-frame ones, with some missing. Here the sample spans approximately 230,000 clones, roughly nine tenths being singletons. What was sequenced was peripheral blood. These receptors all come from a man younger than 30 with active or convalescent COVID-19.

The chain employs TRBV5-1 and TRBJ2-1, with 13 bases that match TRBD2. The CDR3 is 15 amino acids. The germline V gene encodes CDR1 SGHRS and CDR2 YFSETQ. The V and J ends lost 3 bases and 7 bases, in that order; junction bases with no gene match: 4. Here the CDR3 reads CASSSPGLAGNEQFF. The CDR3 region has the DNA TGCGCCAGCAGCTCACCGGGACTAGCGGGAAATGAGCAGTTCTTC.

A remark on this clone: Compared with germline, one end of the junction differs, possibly owing to a read error. Other DNA sequences within the sample encode an identical CDR3. The J gene is TRBJ1-1, the V gene TRBV2; TRBD1 might be the D (6 bases). CDR3 size: 12 residues. Looked up from germline, CDR1 is SNHLY and CDR2 is FYNNEI. CDR3 nucleotide sequence: TGTGCCAGCAGTGAACACTCTCGCGACAGGCCGTTT. As protein: CASSEHSRDRPF.

The rearrangement links TRBV19 to TRBJ2-5; D possibly corresponds to TRBD2 (6 bases). Trimming pared 8 bases from V and 5 bases from J, leaving 15 bases between. Germline V CDR1 and CDR2: LNHDA, SQIVND (reference sequence). CDR3 length: 13 amino acids. The CDR3 DNA reads as TGTGCCAGTCTTTCTGGCGGGGTGGAGACCCAGTACTTC. It yields the protein CASLSGGVETQYF.

V usage is TRBV6-1 and J usage is TRBJ2-7; D is ambiguous. The CDR3 loop spans 14 amino acids. Trimming stripped 3 bases from V and 0 bases from J, with 9 bases between. Germline lookup yields CDR1 MNHNS and CDR2 SASEGT. The CDR3 DNA reads as TGTGCCAGCAGTGACCGAGGCAGCTCCTACGAGCAGTACTTC. As protein: CASSDRGSSYEQYF.

The CDR3 bases are TGTGCCAGCAGCTTGCGGGGGGCACAGGGAAACACCATATATTTT. Amino acid sequence: CASSLRGAQGNTIYF. The genes are TRBV5-4 and TRBJ1-3, with D tentatively TRBD1 (6 bases). Germline V gives CDR1 SGHNT, CDR2 YYREEE (reference sequence). The V end lost 1 base, the J end lost 4 bases, and 12 bases lay between the germline ends. The CDR3 sequence is 15 residues long. The full variable domain, completed using reference TRBV5-4 and TRBJ1-3, is ETGVTQSPTHLIKTRGQQVTLRCSSQSGHNTVSWYQQALGQGPQFIFQYYREEENGRGNFPPRFSGLQFPNYSSELNVNALELDDSALYLCASSLRGAQGNTIYFGEGSWLTVV.

This clone came up a few times. The chain combines TRBV7-9 with TRBJ2-7; tentatively, D is TRBD1 (5 bases). This CDR3 has 13 residues. Trimming shortened V by 5 bases and J by 1 base, and 9 bases separated the two germline ends. Germline values: CDR1 SEHNR, CDR2 FQNEAQ (reference sequence). The CDR3 spells CASSLQVSYEQYF. DNA of the CDR3: TGTGCCAGCAGCCTACAGGTTTCCTACGAGCAGTACTTC.

This chain connects TRBV10-3 to TRBJ1-1; a possible D gene is TRBD1 (6 bases). Germline lookup yields CDR1 ENHRY and CDR2 SYGVKD. V dropped 2 bases and J dropped 11 bases, with 15 bases sitting between them. The CDR3 covers 13 residues. The CDR3 DNA reads as TGTGCCATCAGTGAGGATACAGGGATGTCGGCTTTCTTT. Translating it yields CAISEDTGMSAFF.

This chain joins TRBV4-1 and TRBJ1-1; 7 bases agree with TRBD1. J gave up 5 bases and V 3 bases, and 12 bases lay outside the gene matches. From germline, CDR1 is MGHRA and CDR2 YSYEKL. CDR3 length equals 16 residues. The CDR3 is CASSQGDSPLGTEAFF. The CDR3 coding sequence is TGCGCCAGCAGCCAGGGGGACAGCCCCTTGGGAACTGAAGCTTTCTTT.

For this clone: The same CDR3 arises from other DNA sequences in this sample as well. This chain links TRBV18 with TRBJ1-5; 9 bases align to TRBD1. This CDR3 is 14 amino acids long. Germline V gene lookup returns CDR1 KGHSH and CDR2 LQKENI. The trim removed 2 bases at V and 7 bases at J, leaving 3 bases unmatched. The DNA for the CDR3 is TGTGCCAGCTCACCAAGGACAGGGGACCAGCCCCAGCATTTT. Its translation: CASSPRTGDQPQHF.

The chain joins TRBV10-2 to TRBJ2-1, with 12 positions matching TRBD2. Trimming at V came to 8 bases and at J to 10 bases, leaving 6 bases not matched to a gene. The CDR3 has 13 residues. Germline V gives CDR1 WSHSY, CDR2 SAAADI. The CDR3: CASALAGGREQFF. CDR3 bases: TGCGCCAGCGCACTAGCGGGGGGTCGGGAGCAGTTCTTC.

The genes are TRBV12-5 and TRBJ2-1, with 11 bases lining up with TRBD1. The CDR3 has 16 residues. Trimming at V came to 7 bases and at J to 3 bases, leaving 8 bases not matched to a gene. In germline, CDR1 is LGHNT, CDR2 FRNRAP. CDR3: CASAPGTGGFYNEQFF. CDR3 coding DNA: TGTGCTAGTGCCCCCGGGACAGGGGGGTTCTACAATGAGCAGTTCTTC.

The chain carries TRBV7-9 and TRBJ1-6; D not certain. V lost 1 base and J lost 10, with 8 bases in between. Germline loops: CDR1 SEHNR, CDR2 FQNEAQ (reference sequence). The CDR3 length is 13 residues. CDR3 amino acids: CASSLERESPLHF. The CDR3 bases are TGTGCCAGCAGCTTAGAAAGAGAGTCACCCCTCCACTTT. Looking up the rest from reference TRBV7-9 and TRBJ1-6 gives the full variable domain: DTGVSQNPRHKITKRGQNVTFRCDPISEHNRLYWYRQTLGQGPEFLTYFQNEAQLEKSRLLSDRFSAERPKGSFSTLEIQRTEQGDSAMYLCASSLERESPLHFGNGTRLTVT.

The table lists this clone with a count of one. The chain is built from TRBV6-5 and TRBJ2-5; tentative D call: TRBD2 (5 bases). The V gene's germline CDR1 is MNHEY and CDR2 SVGAGI. This CDR3 region has 14 residues. Trimming took 3 bases from V and 5 from J, leaving 13 bases between them. CDR3 loop: CASSYSRVLETQYF. CDR3 in DNA: TGTGCCAGCAGTTATTCGAGGGTTTTGGAGACCCAGTACTTC.

This chain links TRBV6-2 or TRBV6-3 with TRBJ2-7; 12 bases align to TRBD2. This CDR3 is 17 amino acids long. V trimming: 5 bases; J trimming: 0 bases; junction bases outside the gene matches: 8. Germline V gene data show CDR1 as MNHEY and CDR2 as SVGEGT. CDR3 in DNA: TGTGCCAGCAGTCTTCGGCTAGCGGGAGGGGGCTCCTACGAGCAGTACTTC. Amino acid sequence: CASSLRLAGGGSYEQYF.